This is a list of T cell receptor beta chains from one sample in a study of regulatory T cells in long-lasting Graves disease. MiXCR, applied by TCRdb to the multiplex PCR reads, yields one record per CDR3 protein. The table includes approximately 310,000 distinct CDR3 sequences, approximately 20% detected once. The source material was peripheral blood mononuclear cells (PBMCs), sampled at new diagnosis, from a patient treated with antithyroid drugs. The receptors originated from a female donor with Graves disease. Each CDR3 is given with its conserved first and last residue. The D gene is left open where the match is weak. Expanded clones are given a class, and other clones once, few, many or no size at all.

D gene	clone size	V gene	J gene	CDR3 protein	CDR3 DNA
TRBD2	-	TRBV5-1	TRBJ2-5	CASSLFQAGASETQYF	TGCGCCAGCAGCCTGTTTCAAGCGGGAGCTTCAGAGACCCAGTACTTC
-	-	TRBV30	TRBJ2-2	CASKSFPGELFF	TGTGCCTCTAAATCCTTCCCCGGGGAGCTGTTTTTT
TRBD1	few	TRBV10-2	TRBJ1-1	CASTDRGIEAFF	TGCGCCAGCACCGACAGGGGAATTGAAGCTTTCTTT
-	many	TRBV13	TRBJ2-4	CASSLAIGGFGNIQYF	TGTGCCAGCAGCTTAGCGATTGGGGGGTTTGGAAACATTCAGTACTTC
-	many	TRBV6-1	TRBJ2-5	CASSPMGGGETQYF	TGTGCCAGCAGTCCCATGGGAGGGGGAGAGACCCAGTACTTC
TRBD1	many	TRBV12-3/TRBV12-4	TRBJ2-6	CASSPGQGLSGANVLTF	TGTGCCAGCAGCCCGGGACAGGGTCTCTCTGGGGCCAACGTCCTGACTTTC
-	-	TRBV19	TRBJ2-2	CASSIRRGLSGAGELFF	TGTGCCAGTAGTATTAGAAGGGGTTTGAGTGGGGCCGGGGAGCTGTTTTTT
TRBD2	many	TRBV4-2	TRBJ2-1	CASSQVGREGGDEQFF	TGTGCCAGCAGCCAAGTAGGGCGGGAGGGCGGTGATGAGCAGTTCTTC
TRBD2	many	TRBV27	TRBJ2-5	CASSRGGTSGRETQYF	TGTGCCAGCAGTCGGGGGGGGACTAGCGGGAGAGAGACCCAGTACTTC
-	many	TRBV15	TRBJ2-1	CATSRPRGKGEGEQFF	TGTGCCACCAGCAGACCCAGGGGTAAGGGAGAGGGTGAGCAGTTCTTC
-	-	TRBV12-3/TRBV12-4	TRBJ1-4	CASGGSANEKLFF	TGTGCCAGCGGGGGAAGCGCTAATGAAAAACTGTTTTTT
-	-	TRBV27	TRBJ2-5	CASGLQGWETQYF	TGTGCCAGCGGTCTACAGGGTTGGGAGACCCAGTACTTC
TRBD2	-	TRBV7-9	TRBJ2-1	CASRPGLAGSSYNEQFF	TGTGCCAGCAGACCTGGACTAGCGGGGAGCTCCTACAATGAGCAGTTCTTC
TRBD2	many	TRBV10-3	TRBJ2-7	CAISDSGRRSYEQYF	TGTGCCATCAGTGACAGCGGGAGAAGATCCTACGAGCAGTACTTC
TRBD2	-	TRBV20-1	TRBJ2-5	CSFRGRETQYF	TGCAGTTTCCGCGGGAGAGAGACCCAGTACTTC
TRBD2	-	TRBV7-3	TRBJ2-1	CASSLIRSKAGGVNEQFF	TGTGCCAGCAGCTTAATTCGGTCCAAGGCGGGAGGGGTGAATGAGCAGTTCTTC
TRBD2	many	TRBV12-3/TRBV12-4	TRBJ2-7	CASSLAGRGRASYEQYF	TGTGCCAGCAGTCTGGCCGGGCGTGGGAGGGCTTCCTACGAGCAGTACTTC
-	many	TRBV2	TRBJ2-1	CASTLLGDEQFF	TGTGCCAGCACTTTACTAGGGGATGAGCAGTTCTTC
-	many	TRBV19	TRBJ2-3	CASSILGGPTDTQYF	TGTGCCAGTAGTATCCTTGGCGGACCCACAGATACGCAGTATTTT
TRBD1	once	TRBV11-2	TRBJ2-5	CASSLGQGAGCIETQYF	TGTGCCAGCAGCTTAGGACAGGGGGCAGGGTGTATAGAGACCCAGTACTTC
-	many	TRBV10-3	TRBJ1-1	CAISESHTGRDTEAFF	TGTGCCATCAGTGAGTCGCACACTGGAAGGGACACTGAAGCTTTCTTT
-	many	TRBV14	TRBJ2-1	CASSQDETDSYNEQFF	TGTGCCAGCAGCCAAGACGAGACAGACTCCTACAATGAGCAGTTCTTC
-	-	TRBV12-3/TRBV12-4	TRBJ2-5	CASSLAGTEGAQYF	TGTGCCAGCAGTTTAGCGGGGACCGAGGGGGCCCAGTACTTC
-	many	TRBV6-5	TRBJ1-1	CASSYSVKNTEAFF	TGTGCCAGCAGTTACTCGGTAAAGAACACTGAAGCTTTCTTT
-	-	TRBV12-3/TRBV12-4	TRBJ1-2	CASFPLGGLLYGYTF	TGTGCCAGCTTTCCCCTGGGGGGACTACTCTATGGCTACACCTTC
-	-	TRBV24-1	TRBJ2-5	CATSDLVVPGRETQYF	TGTGCCACCAGTGATTTGGTGGTTCCCGGGCGGGAGACCCAGTACTTC
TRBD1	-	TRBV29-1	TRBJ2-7	CSVGTGEGNEQYF	TGCAGCGTCGGGACAGGGGAGGGTAACGAGCAGTACTTC
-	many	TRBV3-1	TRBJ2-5	CASDNTREETQYF	TGTGCCAGCGATAATACGAGGGAAGAGACCCAGTACTTC
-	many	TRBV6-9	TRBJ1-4	CASSYGAGAGEKLFF	TGTGCCAGCAGTTACGGCGCGGGGGCAGGTGAAAAACTGTTTTTT
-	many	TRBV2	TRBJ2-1	CASRDQRNEQFF	TGTGCCAGCAGAGACCAGAGGAATGAGCAGTTCTTC
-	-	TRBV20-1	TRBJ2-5	CSAKAQETQYF	TGCAGTGCTAAAGCCCAAGAGACCCAGTACTTC
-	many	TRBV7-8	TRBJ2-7	CASSSTRGPRTYEQYF	TGTGCCAGCAGCTCGACCCGGGGGCCGAGAACCTACGAGCAGTACTTC
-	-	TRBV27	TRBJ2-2	CASSRLFGGDTGELFF	TGTGCCAGCAGCCGACTGTTTGGGGGAGACACCGGGGAGCTGTTTTTT
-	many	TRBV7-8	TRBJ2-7	CASSLVPSSYEQYF	TGTGCCAGCAGCTTAGTGCCTAGCTCCTACGAGCAGTACTTC
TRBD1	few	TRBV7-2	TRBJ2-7	CASSSPDRGTYEQYF	TGTGCCAGCAGCTCTCCGGACAGGGGAACCTACGAGCAGTACTTC
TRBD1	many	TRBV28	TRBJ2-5	CASSLRDRGETQYF	TGTGCCAGCAGTTTAAGGGACAGGGGTGAGACCCAGTACTTC
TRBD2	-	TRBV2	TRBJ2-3	CASGAGEADTQYF	TGTGCCAGCGGGGCGGGAGAAGCAGATACGCAGTATTTT
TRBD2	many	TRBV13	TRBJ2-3	CASSLGTSGSRGPDTQYF	TGTGCCAGCAGCTTAGGGACTAGCGGTTCCCGGGGGCCAGATACGCAGTATTTT
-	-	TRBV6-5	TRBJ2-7	CASSYWVGGPSSYEQYF	TGTGCCAGCAGTTACTGGGTGGGGGGCCCCAGCTCCTACGAGCAGTACTTC
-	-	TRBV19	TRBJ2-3	CASSIALPAVTDTQYF	TGTGCCAGTAGTATAGCACTCCCCGCTGTCACAGATACGCAGTATTTT
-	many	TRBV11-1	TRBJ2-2	CASSPRGTANTGELFF	TGTGCCAGCAGCCCTAGGGGGACCGCAAACACCGGGGAGCTGTTTTTT
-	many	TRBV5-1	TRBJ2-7	CASSLEGPPKDF	TGCGCCAGCAGCTTGGAAGGACCCCCTAAGGACTTC
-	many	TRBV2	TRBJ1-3	CASSSGRISGNTIYF	TGTGCCAGCAGTTCGGGACGGATCTCTGGAAACACCATATATTTT
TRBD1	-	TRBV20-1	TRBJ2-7	CSARGGTGASYEQYF	TGCAGTGCTAGGGGAGGGACAGGGGCCTCCTACGAGCAGTACTTC
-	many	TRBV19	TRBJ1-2	CASSRQNYGYTF	TGTGCCAGTAGCCGACAGAACTATGGCTACACCTTC
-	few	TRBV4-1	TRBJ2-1	CASSPRDRGAREQFF	TGCGCCAGCAGCCCGCGAGACCGTGGGGCCAGGGAGCAGTTCTTC
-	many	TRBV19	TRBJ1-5	CASTRTPGEPQHF	TGTGCCAGTACCAGGACCCCTGGGGAGCCCCAGCATTTT
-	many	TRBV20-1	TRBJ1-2	CSAPEGSLYGYTF	TGCAGTGCCCCTGAGGGGTCCCTATATGGCTACACCTTC